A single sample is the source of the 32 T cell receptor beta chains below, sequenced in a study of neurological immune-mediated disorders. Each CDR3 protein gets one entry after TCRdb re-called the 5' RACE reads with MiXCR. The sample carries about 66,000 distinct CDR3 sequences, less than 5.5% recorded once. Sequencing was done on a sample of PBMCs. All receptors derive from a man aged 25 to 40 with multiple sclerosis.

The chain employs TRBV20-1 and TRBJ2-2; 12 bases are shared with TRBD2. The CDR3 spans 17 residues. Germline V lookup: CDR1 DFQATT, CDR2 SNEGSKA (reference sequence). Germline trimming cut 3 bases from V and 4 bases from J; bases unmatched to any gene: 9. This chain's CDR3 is CSARRASGGATTGELFF. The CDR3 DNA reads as TGCAGTGCTAGGAGGGCTAGCGGGGGGGCGACCACCGGGGAGCTGTTTTTT.

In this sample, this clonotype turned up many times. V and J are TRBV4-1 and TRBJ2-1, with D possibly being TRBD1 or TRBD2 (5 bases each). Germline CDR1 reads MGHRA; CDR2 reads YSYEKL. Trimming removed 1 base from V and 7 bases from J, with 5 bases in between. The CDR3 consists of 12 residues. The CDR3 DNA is TGCGCCAGCAGCCAAGGGGGGAATGAGCAGTTCTTC. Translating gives CASSQGGNEQFF.

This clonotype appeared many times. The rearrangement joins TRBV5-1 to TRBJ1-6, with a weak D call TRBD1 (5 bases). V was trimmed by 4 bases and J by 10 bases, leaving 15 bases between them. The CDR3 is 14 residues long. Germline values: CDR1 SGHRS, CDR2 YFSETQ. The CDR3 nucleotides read TGCGCCAGCAGCACTCGTGGGGGGAGGTCACCCCTCCACTTT. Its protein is CASSTRGGRSPLHF.

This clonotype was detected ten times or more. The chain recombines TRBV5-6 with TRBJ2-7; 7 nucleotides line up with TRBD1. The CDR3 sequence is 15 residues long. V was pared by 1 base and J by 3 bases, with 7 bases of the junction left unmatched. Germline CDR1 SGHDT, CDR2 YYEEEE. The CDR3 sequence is CASSLTRTGYYEQYV. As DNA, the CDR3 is TGTGCCAGCAGCTTGACGCGGACAGGCTACTACGAGCAGTACGTC.

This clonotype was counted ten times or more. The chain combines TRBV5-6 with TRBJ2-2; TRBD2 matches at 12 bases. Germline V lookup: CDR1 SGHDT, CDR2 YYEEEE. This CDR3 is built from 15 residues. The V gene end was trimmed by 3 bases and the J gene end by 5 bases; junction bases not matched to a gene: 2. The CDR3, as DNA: TGTGCCAGCAGCTACGGACTAGCGGGGACCGGGGAGCTGTTTTTT. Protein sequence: CASSYGLAGTGELFF.

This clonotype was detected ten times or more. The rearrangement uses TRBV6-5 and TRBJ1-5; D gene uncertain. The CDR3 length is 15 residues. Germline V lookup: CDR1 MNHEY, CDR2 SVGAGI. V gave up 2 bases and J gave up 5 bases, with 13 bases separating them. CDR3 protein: CASSYSPSADQPQHF. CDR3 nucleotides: TGTGCCAGCAGTTACAGCCCAAGTGCGGATCAGCCCCAGCATTTT.

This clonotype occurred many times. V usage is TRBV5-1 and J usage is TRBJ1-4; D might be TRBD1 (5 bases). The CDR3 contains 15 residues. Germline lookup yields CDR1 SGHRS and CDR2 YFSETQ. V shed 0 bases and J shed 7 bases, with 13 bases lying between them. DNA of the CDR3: TGCGCCAGCAGCTTGGAAGGGACGGCAGTTGAAAAACTGTTTTTT. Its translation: CASSLEGTAVEKLFF.

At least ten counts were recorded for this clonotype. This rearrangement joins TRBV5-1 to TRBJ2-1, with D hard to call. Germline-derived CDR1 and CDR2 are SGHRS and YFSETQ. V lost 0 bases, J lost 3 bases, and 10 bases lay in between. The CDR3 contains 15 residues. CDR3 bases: TGCGCCAGCAGCTTGGCGTCGACCCACTACAATGAGCAGTTCTTC. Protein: CASSLASTHYNEQFF.

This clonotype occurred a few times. In nucleotides, the CDR3 is TGCGCCAGCAGCTCAGACGACAGGGACCACTATGGCTACACCTTC. Protein product: CASSSDDRDHYGYTF. The J gene is TRBJ1-2, the V gene TRBV4-1; 7 positions agree with TRBD1. This CDR3 is built from 15 residues. J gave up 3 bases and V 5 bases, and 9 bases lay outside the gene matches. CDR1 and CDR2 from the germline V gene are MGHRA and YSYEKL.

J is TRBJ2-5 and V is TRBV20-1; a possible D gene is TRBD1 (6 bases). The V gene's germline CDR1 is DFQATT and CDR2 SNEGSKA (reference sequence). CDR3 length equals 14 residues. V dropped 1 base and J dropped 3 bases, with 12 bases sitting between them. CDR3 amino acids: CSARAGTIEETQYF. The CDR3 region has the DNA TGCAGTGCTAGAGCCGGGACAATCGAAGAGACCCAGTACTTC.

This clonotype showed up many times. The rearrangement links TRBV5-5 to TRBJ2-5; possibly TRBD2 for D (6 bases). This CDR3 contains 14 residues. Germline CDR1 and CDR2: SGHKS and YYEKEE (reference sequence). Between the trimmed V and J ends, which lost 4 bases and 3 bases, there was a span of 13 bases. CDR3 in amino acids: CASSNTRGKETQYF. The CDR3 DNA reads TGTGCCAGCAGCAATACCCGCGGGAAAGAGACCCAGTACTTC. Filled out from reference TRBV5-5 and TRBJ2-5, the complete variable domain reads DAGVTQSPTHLIKTRGQQVTLRCSPISGHKSVSWYQQVLGQGPQFIFQYYEKEERGRGNFPDRFSARQFPNYSSELNVNALLLGDSALYLCASSNTRGKETQYFGPGTRLLVL.

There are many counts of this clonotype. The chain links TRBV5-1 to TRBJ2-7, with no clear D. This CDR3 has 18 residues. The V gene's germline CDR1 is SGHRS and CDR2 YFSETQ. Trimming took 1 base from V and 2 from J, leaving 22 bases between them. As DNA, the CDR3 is TGCGCCAGCAGCTTGCTCCCTTCTACCAACGTCCAAGCCTACGAGCAGTACTTC. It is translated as CASSLLPSTNVQAYEQYF.

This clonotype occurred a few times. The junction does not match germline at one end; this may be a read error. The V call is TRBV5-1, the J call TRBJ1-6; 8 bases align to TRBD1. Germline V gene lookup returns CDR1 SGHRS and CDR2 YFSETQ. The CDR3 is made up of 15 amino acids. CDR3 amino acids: CASSLDRGLESPLHF. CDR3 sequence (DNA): TGCGCCAGCAGCTTGGACAGGGGGTTAGAATCACCCCTACACTTT.

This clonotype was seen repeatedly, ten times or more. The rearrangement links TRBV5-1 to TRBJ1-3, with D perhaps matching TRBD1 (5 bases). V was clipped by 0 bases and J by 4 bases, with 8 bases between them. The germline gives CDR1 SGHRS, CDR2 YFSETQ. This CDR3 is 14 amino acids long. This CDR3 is CASSLDQGGNTIYF. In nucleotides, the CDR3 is TGCGCCAGCAGCTTGGACCAGGGAGGAAACACCATATATTTT.

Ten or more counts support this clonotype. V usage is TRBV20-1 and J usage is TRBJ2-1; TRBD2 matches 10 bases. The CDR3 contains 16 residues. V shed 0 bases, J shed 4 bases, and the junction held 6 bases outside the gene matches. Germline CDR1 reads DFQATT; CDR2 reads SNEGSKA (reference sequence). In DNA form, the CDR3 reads TGCAGTGCTAGAGATCCTACTAGCGGGGAGTACAATGAGCAGTTCTTC. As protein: CSARDPTSGEYNEQFF.

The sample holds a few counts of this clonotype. The CDR3 sequence: CASSLGDWDSLNTIYF. CDR3 DNA sequence: TGCGCCAGCAGCTTGGGAGATTGGGACAGCCTAAACACCATATATTTT. This chain joins TRBV5-1 and TRBJ1-3; 7 nucleotides align to TRBD1. The germline gives CDR1 SGHRS, CDR2 YFSETQ. V shed 0 bases, J shed 6 bases, and the junction held 9 bases outside the gene matches. CDR3 size: 16 residues.

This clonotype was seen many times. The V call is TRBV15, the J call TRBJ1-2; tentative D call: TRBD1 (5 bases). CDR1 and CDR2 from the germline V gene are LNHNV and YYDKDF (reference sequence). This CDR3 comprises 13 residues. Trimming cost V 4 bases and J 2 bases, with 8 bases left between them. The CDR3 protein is CATSMDINYGYTF. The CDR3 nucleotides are TGTGCCACCAGCATGGACATAAACTATGGCTACACCTTC.

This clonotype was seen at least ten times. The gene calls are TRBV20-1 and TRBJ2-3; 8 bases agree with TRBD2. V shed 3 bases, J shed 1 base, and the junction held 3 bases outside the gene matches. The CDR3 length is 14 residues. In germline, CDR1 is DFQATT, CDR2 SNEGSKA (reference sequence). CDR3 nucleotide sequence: TGCAGTGCTAGCGGGGGGGCAGGCACAGATACGCAGTATTTT. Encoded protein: CSASGGAGTDTQYF.

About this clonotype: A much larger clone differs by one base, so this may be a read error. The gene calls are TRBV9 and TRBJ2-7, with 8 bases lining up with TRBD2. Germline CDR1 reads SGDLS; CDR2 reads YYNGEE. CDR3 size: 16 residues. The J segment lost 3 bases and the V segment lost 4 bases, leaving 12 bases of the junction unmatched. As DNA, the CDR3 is TGTGCCAGCAGCCCCCTCGGGGGGGTTCTCCACTACGAGCAGTACTTC. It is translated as CASSPLGGVLHYEQYF.

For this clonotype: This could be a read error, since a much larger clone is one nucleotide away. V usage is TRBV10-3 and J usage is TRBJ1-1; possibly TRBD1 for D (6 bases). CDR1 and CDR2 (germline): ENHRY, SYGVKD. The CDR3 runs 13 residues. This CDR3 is CVINGQRNTEAFF. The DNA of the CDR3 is TGTGTCATCAACGGACAGCGGAACACTGAAGCTTTCTTT.

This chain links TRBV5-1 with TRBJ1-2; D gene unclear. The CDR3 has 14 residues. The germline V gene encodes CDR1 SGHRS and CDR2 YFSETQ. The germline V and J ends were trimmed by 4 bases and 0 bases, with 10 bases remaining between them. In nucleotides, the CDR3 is TGCGCCAGCAGCCGGAGCCCCGCTAACTATGGCTACACCTTC. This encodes CASSRSPANYGYTF.

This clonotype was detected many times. The CDR3 nucleotides read TGTGCCAGCAGCCGTCACGGACTTTTCGGAGATACGCAGTATTTT. Protein sequence: CASSRHGLFGDTQYF. The chain links TRBV12-3 or TRBV12-4 to TRBJ2-3, with D possibly TRBD2 on 5 matching bases. Between the trimmed V and J ends, which lost 6 bases and 5 bases, there was a span of 18 bases. The CDR3 has 15 amino acids.

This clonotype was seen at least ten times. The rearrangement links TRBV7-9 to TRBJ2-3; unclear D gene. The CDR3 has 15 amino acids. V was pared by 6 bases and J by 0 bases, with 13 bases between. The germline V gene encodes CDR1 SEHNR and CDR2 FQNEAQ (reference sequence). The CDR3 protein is CASSLLEASTDTQYF. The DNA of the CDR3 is TGTGCCAGCAGTCTATTAGAGGCGAGCACAGATACGCAGTATTTT.

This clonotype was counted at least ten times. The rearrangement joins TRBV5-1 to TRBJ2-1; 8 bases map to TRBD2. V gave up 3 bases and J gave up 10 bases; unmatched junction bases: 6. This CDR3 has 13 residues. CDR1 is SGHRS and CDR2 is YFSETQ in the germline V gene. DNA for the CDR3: TGCGCCAGCAGCTCCGGGGGGGCCTGGGAGCAGTTCTTC. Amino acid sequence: CASSSGGAWEQFF. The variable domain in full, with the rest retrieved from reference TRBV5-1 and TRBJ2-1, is KAGVTQTPRYLIKTRGQQVTLSCSPISGHRSVSWYQQTPGQGLQFLFEYFSETQRNKGNFPGRFSGRQFSNSRSEMNVSTLELGDSALYLCASSSGGAWEQFFGPGTRLTVL.

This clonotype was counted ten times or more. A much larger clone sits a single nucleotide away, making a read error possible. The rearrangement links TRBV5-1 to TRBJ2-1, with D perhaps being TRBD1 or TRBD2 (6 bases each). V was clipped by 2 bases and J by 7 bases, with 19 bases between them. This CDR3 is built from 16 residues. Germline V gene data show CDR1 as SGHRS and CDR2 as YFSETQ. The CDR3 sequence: CASSFIMTRGGNEQFF. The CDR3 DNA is TGCGCCAGCAGCTTCATTATGACTAGAGGGGGGAATGAGCAGTTCTTC.

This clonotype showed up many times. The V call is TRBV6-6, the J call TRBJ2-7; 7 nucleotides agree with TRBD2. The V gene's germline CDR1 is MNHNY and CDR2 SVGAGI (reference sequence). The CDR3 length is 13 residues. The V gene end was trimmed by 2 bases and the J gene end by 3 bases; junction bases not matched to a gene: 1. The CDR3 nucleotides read TGTGCCAGCAGTTACCGGGGGGTCTACGAGCAGTACTTC. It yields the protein CASSYRGVYEQYF.

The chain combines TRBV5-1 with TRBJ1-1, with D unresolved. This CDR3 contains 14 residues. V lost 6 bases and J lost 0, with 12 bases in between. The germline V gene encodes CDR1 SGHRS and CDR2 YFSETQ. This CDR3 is CASTPTTMNTEAFF. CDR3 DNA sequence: TGCGCCAGCACCCCGACAACTATGAACACTGAAGCTTTCTTT.

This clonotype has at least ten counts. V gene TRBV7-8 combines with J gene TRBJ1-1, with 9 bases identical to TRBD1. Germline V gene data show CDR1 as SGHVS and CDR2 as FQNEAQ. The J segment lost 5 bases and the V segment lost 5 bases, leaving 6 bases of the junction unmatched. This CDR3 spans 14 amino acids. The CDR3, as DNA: TGTGCCAGCAGCGCCGGACAGGGGAGGACTGAAGCTTTCTTT. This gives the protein CASSAGQGRTEAFF.

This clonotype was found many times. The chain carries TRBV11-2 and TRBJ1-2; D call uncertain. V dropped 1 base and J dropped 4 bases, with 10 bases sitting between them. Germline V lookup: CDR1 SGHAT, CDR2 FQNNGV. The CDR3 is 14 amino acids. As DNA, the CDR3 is TGTGCCAGCAGCTTAGCTAGCGGGAGCTATGGCTACACCTTC. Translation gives CASSLASGSYGYTF.

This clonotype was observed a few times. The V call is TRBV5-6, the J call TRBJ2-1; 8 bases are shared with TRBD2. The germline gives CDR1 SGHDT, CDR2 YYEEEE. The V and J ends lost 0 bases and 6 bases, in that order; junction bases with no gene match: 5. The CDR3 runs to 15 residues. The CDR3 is CASSLVRGAVNEQFF. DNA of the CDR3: TGTGCCAGCAGCTTGGTGCGGGGGGCCGTCAATGAGCAGTTCTTC. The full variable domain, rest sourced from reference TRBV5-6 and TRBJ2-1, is DAGVTQSPTHLIKTRGQQVTLRCSPKSGHDTVSWYQQALGQGPQFIFQYYEEEERQRGNFPDRFSGHQFPNYSSELNVNALLLGDSALYLCASSLVRGAVNEQFFGPGTRLTVL.

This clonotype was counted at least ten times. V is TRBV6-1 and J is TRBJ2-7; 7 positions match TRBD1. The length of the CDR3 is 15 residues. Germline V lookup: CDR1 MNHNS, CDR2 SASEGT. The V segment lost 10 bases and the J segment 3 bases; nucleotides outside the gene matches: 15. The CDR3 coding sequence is TGTGCCACTGCGGTGGGGGCAGGGGGTTTCTACGAGCAGTACGTC. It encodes CATAVGAGGFYEQYV.

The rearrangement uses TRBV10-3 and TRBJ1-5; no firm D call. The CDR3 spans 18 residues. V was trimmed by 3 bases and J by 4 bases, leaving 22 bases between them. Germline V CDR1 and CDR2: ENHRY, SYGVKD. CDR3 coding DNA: TGTGCCATCAGTGAAAAGCGTAGGCCGTTGGTAGCAAATCAGCCCCAGCATTTT. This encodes CAISEKRRPLVANQPQHF.